This T cell receptor (beta chain) was obtained from a study of shared clonotypes between healthy human individuals. General observations from the study: Sequencing depth was expected to affect clonotype sharing among donors.

The CDR3 has 11 amino acids. Trimming left V 8 bases short and J 5 bases short, with 7 bases between. Germline CDR1 and CDR2: MNHEY and SVGAGI. Sequenced by immunoSEQ multiplex PCR; TCRdb stores in-frame clones only, minus some. This table holds 2 million to 2.5 million clones, 90% to 95% found once. A CD45RA-negative memory subset and a CD45RA+ naive subset were separated from the CD4+ cells. With respect to this clone: What it binds is not known.

The sample was naive CD4+ T cells from PBMCs. The subset is: CD45RA+ positively selected. The TCR originated in a man younger than 30 in good health. Some clones in this sample may be carry-over from other donors' samples. This rearrangement joins TRBV6-5 to TRBJ2-1; D not certain. The CDR3 DNA reads TGTGCCAGCGCCCAGAACAATGAGCAGTTCTTC. This sequence encodes CASAQNNEQFF.